The rows below give T cell receptor beta chains drawn from one sample of a study of T cells after yellow fever vaccination. TCRdb reprocessed the 5' RACE reads with MiXCR, giving one entry per CDR3 protein. The sample includes about 240,000 distinct CDR3 sequences, about 3.7% of them seen just once. Here the sequenced sample was PBMCs, taken 15 days after the yellow fever booster vaccination. These receptor sequences come from a young man who received the YFV17D yellow fever vaccine. The CDR3 runs from the conserved cysteine through the conserved F or W. The D gene is left open where the match is weak. Clone size is given as once, few, many, or a class for an expanded clone.

d_call j_call v_call clone_size cdr3_nt cdr3_aa
TRBD1 TRBJ1-5 TRBV12-3/TRBV12-4 many TGTGCCAGCAGTCCCGGGACAGGGGATCTCCAGCCCCAGCATTTT CASSPGTGDLQPQHF
TRBD2 TRBJ2-7 TRBV20-1 many TGCAGTGCTAGCGGGGGGGAGGTGCAGTACTTC CSASGGEVQYF
TRBD1 TRBJ1-2 TRBV2 many TGTGCCAGCAGCCAAAACGGGGGACAGGCGGGCTACACCTTC CASSQNGGQAGYTF
- TRBJ1-1 TRBV5-5 many TGTGCCAGCAGCTTGAGTTTACGGTCGTTGAACACTGAAGCTTTCTTT CASSLSLRSLNTEAFF
- TRBJ1-1 TRBV12-3/TRBV12-4 many TGTGCCAGCAGTTTTGAGTCCTGGGGGGCTACTGAAGCTTTCTTT CASSFESWGATEAFF
- TRBJ1-3 TRBV2 few TGTGCCAGCAGTGACGGGGACTCTGGAAACACCATATATTTT CASSDGDSGNTIYF
- TRBJ1-1 TRBV20-1 many TGCAGTGCTAGGAACAGGGCGGTGAACACTGAAGCTTTCTTT CSARNRAVNTEAFF
TRBD1 TRBJ1-1 TRBV19 many TGTGCCAGTAGTAGCCGGGACAGGGGCCCATCTTCTGCTTTCTTT CASSSRDRGPSSAFF
- TRBJ1-6 TRBV30 many TGTGCCTGGAGCAGGGATGGATCACCCCTCCACTTT CAWSRDGSPLHF
TRBD2 TRBJ2-1 TRBV5-1 many TGCGCCAGCAGCCGATCACTAGCGGGGGCCCACAATGAGCAGTTCTTC CASSRSLAGAHNEQFF
- TRBJ2-7 TRBV12-3/TRBV12-4 many TGTGCCAGCAGTTTCGGTGGGACCTCCTACGAGCAGTACTTC CASSFGGTSYEQYF